A single sample gave rise to the 23 T cell receptor beta chains below, sequenced in a study of somatic mutations in cytotoxic T cells in rheumatoid arthritis. Using immunoSEQ multiplex PCR, the repertoire was profiled, and TCRdb retains in-frame clones only, with some absent. This table has around 29,000 clones, 75% to 85% appearing once. Sample: CD8+ T cells sorted from blood. These receptors all stem from an adult with rheumatoid arthritis.

The chain joins TRBV19 to TRBJ1-1; D is possibly TRBD1 (6 bases). V was trimmed by 3 bases and J by 5 bases, leaving 13 bases between them. Germline assignment: CDR1 LNHDA and CDR2 SQIVND (reference sequence). The length of the CDR3 is 14 residues. The CDR3 spells CASSMRGARTEAFF. CDR3 coding DNA: TGTGCCAGTAGTATGCGGGGGGCGCGGACTGAAGCTTTCTTT.

The rearrangement uses TRBV28 and TRBJ1-5; 7 bases line up with TRBD1. Germline V gives CDR1 MDHEN, CDR2 SYDVKM. Losses at the gene ends were 6 bases for V and 0 bases for J; bases not matched to a gene: 2. The CDR3 is made up of 14 amino acids. The CDR3 DNA sequence: TGTGCCAGCAGAGGACAGGCTAGCAATCAGCCCCAGCATTTT. It yields the protein CASRGQASNQPQHF.

This clone has only one observation. The chain joins TRBV21-1 to TRBJ2-7; the listed D gene, TRBD1, was not tested against the DNA. TRBV21-1 is assigned pseudogene status. This CDR3 region has 15 residues. The CDR3 sequence: CASSPAPDRDYEQYF. The CDR3 DNA reads as TGTGCCAGCAGCCCTGCTCCGGACAGGGACTACGAGCAGTACTTC.

The genes are TRBV9 and TRBJ2-6; 9 bases are shared with TRBD1. Germline-derived CDR1 and CDR2 are SGDLS and YYNGEE. Trimming cost V 4 bases and J 1 base; bases outside gene matches: 15. The CDR3 extends over 20 amino acids. CDR3 DNA sequence: TGTGCCAGCAGCAACCCGAAAAAGGGACAGGGTAAATCTGGGGCCAACGTCCTGACTTTC. It translates to CASSNPKKGQGKSGANVLTF. Together with reference TRBV9 and TRBJ2-6, the CDR3 gives the full variable domain: DSGVTQTPKHLITATGQRVTLRCSPRSGDLSVYWYQQSLDQGLQFLIQYYNGEERAKGNILERFSAQQFPDLHSELNLSSLELGDSALYFCASSNPKKGQGKSGANVLTFGAGSRLTVL.

V gene TRBV29-1 combines with J gene TRBJ2-2; TRBD1 matches at 9 bases. The CDR3 sequence is 14 residues long. V was clipped by 2 bases and J by 5 bases; unmatched bases: 3. In germline, CDR1 is SQVTM, CDR2 ANQGSEA. The CDR3 region is CSVEPGTGTGELFF. In DNA, the CDR3 is TGCAGCGTTGAACCCGGGACAGGGACCGGGGAGCTGTTTTTT.

This chain joins TRBV4-3 and TRBJ2-7, with 8 nucleotides matching TRBD2. The CDR3 is 14 residues long. The germline gives CDR1 LGHNA, CDR2 YSLEER. V trimming: 3 bases; J trimming: 2 bases; junction bases outside the gene matches: 3. The CDR3 sequence: CASSQPGRAYEQYF. The CDR3 DNA follows: TGCGCCAGCAGCCAGCCCGGGAGGGCCTACGAGCAGTACTTC.

Here the CDR3 reads CASSYSKEGLASEAFF. CDR3 DNA sequence: TGTGCCAGCAGTTACTCGAAGGAAGGCTTGGCCTCTGAAGCTTTCTTT. The chain employs TRBV6-6 and TRBJ1-1; D unclear. The V end was cut by 0 bases, the J end by 6 bases, with 17 bases between. The CDR3 extends over 16 amino acids. Per the germline V gene, CDR1 is MNHNY and CDR2 is SVGAGI (reference sequence).

The gene calls are TRBV30 and TRBJ2-7, with 8 bases lining up with TRBD1. V lost 4 bases, J lost 7 bases, and 6 bases stayed unmatched. CDR1 GTSNPN and CDR2 SVGIG come from the germline V gene (reference sequence). The CDR3 contains 12 residues. CDR3 DNA: TGTGCCTGGACCCTGGACAGGGCGGAGCAGTACTTC. It specifies CAWTLDRAEQYF.

The V gene is TRBV29-1, the J gene TRBJ1-4, with D perhaps TRBD1 (6 bases). CDR1 is SQVTM and CDR2 is ANQGSEA in the germline V gene. Trimming left V 4 bases short and J 7 bases short, with 19 bases between. CDR3 length: 15 amino acids. The CDR3 DNA reads TGCAGCGTTGCCCTGGGGGGGGGCGCGAGTGAAAAACTGTTTTTT. Its translation: CSVALGGGASEKLFF.

This chain uses TRBV4-1 with TRBJ2-7; D not certain. V lost 1 base, J lost 3 bases, and 7 bases lay in between. Germline V gene lookup returns CDR1 MGHRA and CDR2 YSYEKL. The CDR3 runs to 13 residues. Here the CDR3 reads CASSQAGNYEQYF. CDR3 coding DNA: TGCGCCAGCAGCCAAGCTGGGAACTACGAGCAGTACTTC.

V is TRBV5-5 and J is TRBJ1-1; TRBD1 is a possible D gene (5 bases). Trimming shortened V by 3 bases and J by 5 bases, and 11 bases separated the two germline ends. Germline CDR1 SGHKS, CDR2 YYEKEE (reference sequence). This CDR3 region has 13 residues. The CDR3 DNA reads as TGTGCCAGCAGCTACGTCGAGGGGACTGAAGCTTTCTTT. This gives the protein CASSYVEGTEAFF.

This sequence joins TRBV6-5 and TRBJ2-3; D ambiguous. V was shortened by 6 bases and J by 0 bases, with 10 bases between the two germline ends. Germline loops: CDR1 MNHEY, CDR2 SVGAGI. The CDR3 is 14 residues long. CDR3 in DNA: TGTGCCAGCAGGGGGATGGGTAGCACAGATACGCAGTATTTT. Residues: CASRGMGSTDTQYF.

The rearrangement joins TRBV28 to TRBJ1-2; perhaps TRBD1 as D (5 bases). This CDR3 contains 14 residues. Germline CDR1 reads MDHEN; CDR2 reads SYDVKM. The V end was cut by 5 bases, the J end by 5 bases, with 15 bases between. The CDR3 loop reads CASSLMGRRYGYTF. The CDR3 bases are TGTGCCAGCAGTCTAATGGGACGGAGGTATGGCTACACCTTC.

The genes are TRBV28 and TRBJ2-1; possibly TRBD1 or TRBD2 for D (5 bases each). Germline CDR1 is MDHEN and CDR2 is SYDVKM. V was cut by 3 bases and J by 2 bases, with 8 bases left in between. The CDR3 contains 14 residues. Here the CDR3 reads CASSFGGPYNEQFF. DNA for the CDR3: TGTGCCAGCAGTTTTGGGGGACCCTACAATGAGCAGTTCTTC.

By share, this clone counts as medium-sized. Other DNA sequences within the sample encode an identical CDR3. The V and J genes are TRBV6-6 and TRBJ2-1; D is unclear. The V gene lost 6 bases and the J gene lost 7 bases, with 10 bases spanning the gap. The CDR3 loop spans 12 amino acids. Germline assignment: CDR1 MNHNY and CDR2 SVGAGI (reference sequence). CDR3 in amino acids: CASSRPRNEQFF. Written as DNA, the CDR3 is TGTGCCAGCAGCCGTCCTAGAAATGAGCAGTTCTTC.

This chain links TRBV28 with TRBJ1-2; a possible D gene is TRBD1 (6 bases). Germline V gene sequence: CDR1 MDHEN, CDR2 SYDVKM. The V gene lost 7 bases and the J gene lost 6 bases, with 15 bases spanning the gap. This CDR3 has 13 residues. This CDR3 reads CASTSRGGDGYTF. CDR3 nucleotide sequence: TGTGCCAGCACCTCGAGGGGGGGCGATGGCTACACCTTC.

The V call is TRBV21-1, the J call TRBJ1-6. TRBV21-1 is an annotated pseudogene. CDR3 length: 22 amino acids. The CDR3 sequence is CASSKGIDRGGHPRSYNSPLHF. The CDR3 DNA reads as TGTGCCAGCAGCAAAGGGATAGACAGAGGGGGGCATCCTCGCTCCTATAATTCACCCCTCCACTTT.

V and J are TRBV19 and TRBJ1-1; tentative D call: TRBD1 (6 bases). V lost 3 bases and J lost 6, with 20 bases in between. CDR1 LNHDA and CDR2 SQIVND come from the germline V gene (reference sequence). CDR3 length: 16 amino acids. The CDR3 sequence is CASSIMGDRLVAEAFF. In nucleotides, the CDR3 is TGTGCCAGTAGTATTATGGGCGACAGGTTAGTGGCTGAAGCTTTCTTT.

V is TRBV6-1 and J is TRBJ2-2; no clear D gene. CDR1 and CDR2 (germline): MNHNS, SASEGT. The CDR3 is made up of 13 amino acids. V lost 6 bases and J 4 bases, leaving 9 bases between the germline ends. CDR3 in amino acids: CASRGPGTGELFF. The CDR3 DNA reads as TGTGCCAGCAGAGGACCGGGCACCGGGGAGCTGTTTTTT.

This clone was counted between two and nine times. V gene TRBV6-1 combines with J gene TRBJ2-4, with D maybe TRBD2 (5 bases). The CDR3 runs to 15 residues. V was cut by 4 bases and J by 8 bases, with 18 bases left in between. Germline V gene data show CDR1 as MNHNS and CDR2 as SASEGT. The CDR3 spells CASSVGVGESDIQYF. The CDR3 coding sequence is TGTGCCAGCAGTGTCGGCGTCGGGGAATCAGACATTCAGTACTTC.

The chain has TRBV4-3 and TRBJ2-1; D unresolved. The CDR3 extends over 14 amino acids. CDR1 is LGHNA and CDR2 is YSLEER in the germline V gene. Trimming stripped 1 base from V and 6 bases from J, with 10 bases between. CDR3 region: CASSQGIGRNEQFF. CDR3 sequence (DNA): TGCGCCAGCAGCCAAGGTATTGGACGCAATGAGCAGTTCTTC.

The V and J genes are TRBV28 and TRBJ1-4; D gene ambiguous. This CDR3 contains 14 residues. Germline assignment: CDR1 MDHEN and CDR2 SYDVKM. V was clipped by 10 bases and J by 5 bases, with 17 bases between them. The CDR3 spells CATMDVGGNEKLFF. The CDR3 region has the DNA TGTGCCACCATGGACGTCGGAGGGAATGAAAAACTGTTTTTT.

The chain uses TRBV5-5 and TRBJ2-1; 14 bases align to TRBD2. Germline CDR1 is SGHKS and CDR2 is YYEKEE (reference sequence). J gave up 8 bases and V 6 bases, and 7 bases lay outside the gene matches. This CDR3 has 15 residues. The CDR3 spells CASKTSGRAVDEQFF. The CDR3 coding sequence is TGTGCCAGCAAGACTAGCGGGAGGGCCGTAGATGAGCAGTTCTTC.